The 25 T cell receptor beta chains given below trace back to one sample, sequenced in a study of beta chain features in type 1 diabetes. Findings of the study overall: For Type 1 diabetes patients, all four CD4+ subsets carried TCRB CDR3s that were moderately but significantly shorter.

The investigators reverse transcribed all of the isolated RNA, so they sequenced expressed TCRB transcripts. Some clones are missing from TCRdb's copy, which holds only in-frame ones; the method was immunoSEQ multiplex PCR. Among 250,000 to 300,000 clones listed, around 15% were seen once. The antigens for these receptors are not known. The sequenced material came from naive CD4+ T cells from blood. The source is a man aged 25-45 years with type 1 diabetes.

V gene TRBV6-1 combines with J gene TRBJ2-7, with TRBD1 matching over 8 bases. This CDR3 comprises 13 residues. The germline V gene encodes CDR1 MNHNS and CDR2 SASEGT. V lost 6 bases and J lost 6; bases outside the gene matches: 7. The CDR3 region is CASREDRASEQYF. DNA for the CDR3: TGTGCCAGCAGAGAGGACAGGGCATCCGAGCAGTACTTC.

This clone was seen a handful of times. The chain couples TRBV6-1 to TRBJ2-7; 10 nucleotides agree with TRBD1. Germline V lookup: CDR1 MNHNS, CDR2 SASEGT. The CDR3 contains 15 residues. V shed 8 bases, J shed 2 bases, and the junction held 9 bases outside the gene matches. CDR3 sequence (DNA): TGTGCCAGCCGACGTGGGACAGGGGACCCCTACGAGCAGTACTTC. Translated, it gives CASRRGTGDPYEQYF.

This clone has only a few counts. The chain employs TRBV5-6 and TRBJ2-6; D is undetermined. This CDR3 comprises 16 residues. CDR1 is SGHDT and CDR2 is YYEEEE in the germline V gene. The V and J ends lost 4 bases and 5 bases respectively, with 16 bases between them. The CDR3 protein is CASSPRVIMRANVLTF. The CDR3 DNA reads TGTGCCAGCAGCCCCCGGGTGATAATGAGGGCCAACGTCCTGACTTTC.

The V call is TRBV19, the J call TRBJ2-7, with TRBD2 identical over 10 bases. This CDR3 has 16 residues. The germline V gene has CDR1 LNHDA and CDR2 SQIVND (reference sequence). The trim removed 3 bases at V and 3 bases at J, leaving 8 bases unmatched. CDR3: CASSIRVVAGGYEQYF. CDR3 DNA: TGTGCCAGTAGTATTCGGGTGGTAGCGGGAGGCTACGAGCAGTACTTC.

V is TRBV6-6 and J is TRBJ2-5; possible D gene TRBD2, 5 bases. The CDR3 extends over 15 amino acids. CDR1 and CDR2 (germline): MNHNY, SVGAGI (reference sequence). The ends were cut back, 6 bases at V and 5 bases at J, with 19 bases in the middle. The CDR3 protein is CASRRSRTGSETQYF. For the CDR3, the DNA is TGTGCCAGCAGGAGGTCACGCACGGGGTCGGAGACCCAGTACTTC.

This rearrangement joins TRBV5-1 to TRBJ1-5; D perhaps matches TRBD1 (5 bases). The V end lost 0 bases, the J end lost 7 bases, and 14 bases lay between the germline ends. The CDR3 totals 15 residues. Looked up from germline, CDR1 is SGHRS and CDR2 is YFSETQ. In DNA form, the CDR3 reads TGCGCCAGCAGCTTGGAGGGACTCACGATGCAGCCCCAGCATTTT. Translated: CASSLEGLTMQPQHF.

V and J are TRBV7-9 and TRBJ2-3; tentative D call: TRBD2 (6 bases). In germline, CDR1 is SEHNR, CDR2 FQNEAQ (reference sequence). V was pared by 5 bases and J by 4 bases, with 16 bases between. The CDR3 runs to 15 residues. The CDR3 DNA is TGTGCCAGCAGCCCGTCAGAGGGAGGAGCAGATACGCAGTATTTT. This encodes CASSPSEGGADTQYF. The variable domain in full, with the rest retrieved from reference TRBV7-9 and TRBJ2-3, is DTGVSQNPRHKITKRGQNVTFRCDPISEHNRLYWYRQTLGQGPEFLTYFQNEAQLEKSRLLSDRFSAERPKGSFSTLEIQRTEQGDSAMYLCASSPSEGGADTQYFGPGTRLTVL.

In this sample, this clone turned up a few times. The chain has TRBV7-2 and TRBJ2-5; D gene ambiguous. This CDR3 comprises 11 residues. Trimming cost V 5 bases and J 2 bases, with 3 bases left between them. Per the germline V gene, CDR1 is SGHTA and CDR2 is FQGNSA. CDR3 protein: CASSPQETQYF. DNA for the CDR3: TGTGCCAGCAGCCCTCAAGAGACCCAGTACTTC.

V gene TRBV30 combines with J gene TRBJ1-4; 8 positions agree with TRBD1. The ends lost 3 bases at V and 0 bases at J; junction bases unmatched: 3. Germline loops: CDR1 GTSNPN, CDR2 SVGIG (reference sequence). The CDR3 is 15 amino acids. The CDR3 loop is CAWSRGQSTNEKLFF. In DNA, the CDR3 is TGTGCCTGGAGCAGGGGGCAATCAACTAATGAAAAACTGTTTTTT.

The CDR3 sequence is CASSVSGTPSTDTQYF. The CDR3 DNA sequence: TGTGCCAGCAGCGTAAGCGGGACTCCAAGCACAGATACGCAGTATTTT. J is TRBJ2-3 and V is TRBV9, with 7 nucleotides matching TRBD2. V shed 1 base and J 0 bases; nucleotides not matched to a gene: 5. Germline V lookup: CDR1 SGDLS, CDR2 YYNGEE. This CDR3 has 16 amino acids.

This clone was seen a handful of times. This rearrangement joins TRBV6-6 to TRBJ2-7; tentatively, D is TRBD1 (5 bases). The length of the CDR3 is 16 residues. Per the germline V gene, CDR1 is MNHNY and CDR2 is SVGAGI (reference sequence). V was cut by 0 bases and J by 4 bases, with 16 bases left in between. In DNA, the CDR3 is TGTGCCAGCAGTTACTCCCAGGGCAGGGCGATGTACGAGCAGTACTTC. This gives the protein CASSYSQGRAMYEQYF.

This chain connects TRBV2 to TRBJ2-5, with a tentative D call TRBD2 (6 bases). V shed 10 bases and J shed 3 bases, with 18 bases lying between them. The germline V gene has CDR1 SNHLY and CDR2 FYNNEI. The CDR3 is 14 amino acids. The CDR3 sequence: CATRVREAEETQYF. The CDR3 nucleotides are TGTGCCACCCGAGTAAGGGAGGCAGAAGAGACCCAGTACTTC.

This clone was seen a few times. This rearrangement joins TRBV14 to TRBJ2-1; 7 bases agree with TRBD2. The CDR3 spans 13 residues. Germline CDR1 reads SGHDN; CDR2 reads FVKESK. With V trimmed by 5 bases and J by 11 bases, 9 bases remained unmatched. The CDR3 DNA sequence: TGTGCCAGCAGCGTAGCGGGTTTGGGGCAGCAGTTCTTC. It translates to CASSVAGLGQQFF.

The J gene is TRBJ2-5, the V gene TRBV28; 7 bases match TRBD2. The CDR3 is 13 amino acids. Germline V gene lookup returns CDR1 MDHEN and CDR2 SYDVKM. V was pared by 3 bases and J by 7 bases, with 5 bases of the junction left unmatched. CDR3 nucleotides: TGTGCCAGCAGTTTGGGGGGGATTGGGACCCAGTACTTC. This gives the protein CASSLGGIGTQYF.

This clone was detected only a few times. The V and J genes are TRBV2 and TRBJ2-5; no clear D gene. The CDR3 has 12 residues. The V gene lost 5 bases and the J gene lost 4 bases, with 8 bases spanning the gap. Germline V gives CDR1 SNHLY, CDR2 FYNNEI. CDR3 sequence reads: CASSLRRETQYF. Written as DNA, the CDR3 is TGTGCCAGCAGTCTCAGGCGAGAGACCCAGTACTTC.

The J gene is TRBJ1-1, the V gene TRBV5-4, with D possibly TRBD1 on 6 matching bases. The CDR3 is made up of 14 amino acids. Trimming stripped 7 bases from V and 1 base from J, with 14 bases between. Germline CDR1 and CDR2: SGHNT and YYREEE (reference sequence). The CDR3 protein is CASSQGVRNTEAFF. CDR3 nucleotide sequence: TGTGCCAGCTCACAGGGTGTACGGAACACTGAAGCTTTCTTT.

The V call is TRBV5-1, the J call TRBJ2-3; 7 bases fit TRBD2. The CDR3 extends over 17 amino acids. Germline CDR1 and CDR2: SGHRS and YFSETQ. Germline trimming cut 0 bases from V and 0 bases from J; bases unmatched to any gene: 7. The CDR3 region is CASSLAGGRTSTDTQYF. In DNA, the CDR3 is TGCGCCAGCAGCTTGGCCGGGGGGAGGACTAGCACAGATACGCAGTATTTT. The complete variable domain, with remaining parts taken from reference TRBV5-1 and TRBJ2-3, reads KAGVTQTPRYLIKTRGQQVTLSCSPISGHRSVSWYQQTPGQGLQFLFEYFSETQRNKGNFPGRFSGRQFSNSRSEMNVSTLELGDSALYLCASSLAGGRTSTDTQYFGPGTRLTVL.

This clone occurred a few times. The J gene is TRBJ1-1, the V gene TRBV19; no firm D call. Germline V CDR1 and CDR2: LNHDA, SQIVND (reference sequence). With 4 bases removed from V and 1 base from J, the gap between germline ends came to 4 bases. CDR3 length: 12 amino acids. The CDR3 coding sequence is TGTGCCAGTAGTACCCGGAACACTGAAGCTTTCTTT. It codes for CASSTRNTEAFF.

This clone occurred a few times. The chain carries TRBV28 and TRBJ2-3, with TRBD2 identical over 8 bases. Germline lookup yields CDR1 MDHEN and CDR2 SYDVKM. The CDR3 consists of 16 residues. Trimming at V came to 4 bases and at J to 8 bases, leaving 14 bases not matched to a gene. CDR3 sequence (DNA): TGTGCCAGCAGTTCCCTAGGGAGCGGGAGAGAGGGTACGCAGTATTTT. This translates into CASSSLGSGREGTQYF. Based on the CDR3 plus reference TRBV28 and TRBJ2-3, the full variable domain is DVKVTQSSRYLVKRTGEKVFLECVQDMDHENMFWYRQDPGLGLRLIYFSYDVKMKEKGDIPEGYSVSREKKERFSLILESASTNQTSMYLCASSSLGSGREGTQYFGPGTRLTVL.

This clone occurred a few times. Other DNA sequences in this sample translate to the same CDR3. The V and J genes are TRBV28 and TRBJ2-1; D may be TRBD2 (6 bases). The CDR3 loop spans 15 amino acids. Germline V CDR1 and CDR2: MDHEN, SYDVKM. V was pared by 5 bases and J by 4 bases, with 15 bases between. CDR3 amino acids: CASSSTGTGYNEQFF. The CDR3 DNA reads as TGTGCCAGCAGTAGCACCGGGACTGGATACAATGAGCAGTTCTTC.

J is TRBJ2-6 and V is TRBV7-2; 13 positions agree with TRBD2. Trimming cost V 5 bases and J 4 bases; bases outside gene matches: 8. CDR1 and CDR2 from the germline V gene are SGHTA and FQGNSA. The length of the CDR3 is 18 residues. The CDR3 protein is CASSLGLAGAAGANVLTF. The DNA of the CDR3 is TGTGCCAGCAGCCTCGGACTAGCGGGAGCCGCAGGGGCCAACGTCCTGACTTTC. The full variable domain, completed using reference TRBV7-2 and TRBJ2-6, is GAGVSQSPSNKVTEKGKDVELRCDPISGHTALYWYRQSLGQGLEFLIYFQGNSAPDKSGLPSDRFSAERTGGSVSTLTIQRTQQEDSAVYLCASSLGLAGAAGANVLTFGAGSRLTVL.

The chain couples TRBV18 to TRBJ1-2; D is unclear. Germline CDR1 KGHSH, CDR2 LQKENI. The ends were cut back, 0 bases at V and 1 base at J, with 6 bases in the middle. The CDR3 covers 14 residues. Written as DNA, the CDR3 is TGTGCCAGCTCACCACCATCCATTAACTATGGCTACACCTTC. Translation gives CASSPPSINYGYTF.

The CDR3 loop reads CASSLVGQGTREQYF. For the CDR3, the DNA is TGTGCCAGCAGCTTAGTTGGGCAGGGGACGAGGGAGCAGTACTTC. V is TRBV7-2 and J is TRBJ2-7; D is possibly TRBD1 (6 bases). V lost 1 base and J 7 bases, leaving 17 bases between the germline ends. Per germline, CDR1 SGHTA and CDR2 FQGNSA. This CDR3 comprises 15 residues.

This clone turned up a few times. The rearrangement uses TRBV6-5 and TRBJ2-5; TRBD2 might be the D (6 bases). Germline CDR1 MNHEY, CDR2 SVGAGI. Trimming pared 6 bases from V and 0 bases from J, leaving 8 bases between. This CDR3 is 13 amino acids long. This chain's CDR3 is CASSRDYQETQYF. The CDR3 nucleotides are TGTGCCAGCAGCCGGGACTACCAAGAGACCCAGTACTTC.

This clone was seen a few times. This rearrangement joins TRBV10-3 to TRBJ2-7, with D possibly TRBD2 on 6 matching bases. The CDR3 is 15 amino acids. Germline V gene sequence: CDR1 ENHRY, CDR2 SYGVKD. With 0 bases removed from V and 2 bases from J, the gap between germline ends came to 11 bases. CDR3: CAISESLAAAYEQYF. CDR3 bases: TGTGCCATCAGTGAGTCATTAGCGGCCGCCTACGAGCAGTACTTC.